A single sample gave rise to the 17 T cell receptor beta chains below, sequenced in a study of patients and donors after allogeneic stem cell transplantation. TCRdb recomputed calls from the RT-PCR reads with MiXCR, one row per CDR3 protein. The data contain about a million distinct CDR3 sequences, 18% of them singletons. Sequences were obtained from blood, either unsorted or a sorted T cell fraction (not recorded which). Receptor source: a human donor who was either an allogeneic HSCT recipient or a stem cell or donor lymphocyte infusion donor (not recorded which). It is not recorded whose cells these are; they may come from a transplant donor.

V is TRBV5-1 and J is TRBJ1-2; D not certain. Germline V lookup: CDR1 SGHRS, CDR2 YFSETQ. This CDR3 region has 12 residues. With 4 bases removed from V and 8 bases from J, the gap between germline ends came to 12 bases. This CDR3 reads CASSASTAGYTF. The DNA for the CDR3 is TGCGCCAGCAGCGCATCGACGGCAGGCTACACCTTC.

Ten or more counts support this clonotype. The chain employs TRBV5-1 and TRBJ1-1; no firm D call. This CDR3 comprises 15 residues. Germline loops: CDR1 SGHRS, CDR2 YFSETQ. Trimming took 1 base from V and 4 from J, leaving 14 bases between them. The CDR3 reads CASSLNGWEITEAFF. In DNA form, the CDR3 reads TGCGCCAGCAGCTTGAACGGCTGGGAGATCACTGAAGCTTTCTTT.

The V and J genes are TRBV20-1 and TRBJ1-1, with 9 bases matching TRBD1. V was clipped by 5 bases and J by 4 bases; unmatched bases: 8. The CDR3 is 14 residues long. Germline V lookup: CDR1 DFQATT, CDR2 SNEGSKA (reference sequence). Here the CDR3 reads CSAPGQGKGTEAFF. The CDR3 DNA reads TGCAGTGCTCCGGGACAGGGCAAAGGCACTGAAGCTTTCTTT.

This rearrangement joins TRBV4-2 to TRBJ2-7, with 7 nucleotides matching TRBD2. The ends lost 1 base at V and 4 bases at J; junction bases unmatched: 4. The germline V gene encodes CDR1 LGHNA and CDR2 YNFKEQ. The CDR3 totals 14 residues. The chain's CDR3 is CASSQGGSGYEQYF. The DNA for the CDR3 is TGTGCCAGCAGCCAAGGCGGGAGCGGGTACGAGCAGTACTTC.

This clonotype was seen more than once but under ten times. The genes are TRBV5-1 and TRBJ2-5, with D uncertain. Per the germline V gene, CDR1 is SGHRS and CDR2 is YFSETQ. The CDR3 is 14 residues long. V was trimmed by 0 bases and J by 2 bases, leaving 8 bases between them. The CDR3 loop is CASSLVQWQETQYF. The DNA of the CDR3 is TGCGCCAGCAGCTTGGTGCAATGGCAAGAGACCCAGTACTTC.

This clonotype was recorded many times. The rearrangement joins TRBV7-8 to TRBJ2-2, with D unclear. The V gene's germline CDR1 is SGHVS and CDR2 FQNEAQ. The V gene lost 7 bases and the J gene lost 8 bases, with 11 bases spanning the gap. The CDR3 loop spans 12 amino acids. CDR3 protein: CASKTTQGELFF. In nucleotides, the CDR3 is TGTGCCAGCAAAACCACACAGGGGGAGCTGTTTTTT.

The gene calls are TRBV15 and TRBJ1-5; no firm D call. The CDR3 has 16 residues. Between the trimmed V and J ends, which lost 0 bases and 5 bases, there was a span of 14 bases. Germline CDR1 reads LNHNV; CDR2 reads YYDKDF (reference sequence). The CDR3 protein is CATSRDPRGQYQPQHF. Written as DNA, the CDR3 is TGTGCCACCAGCAGAGATCCAAGAGGCCAATATCAGCCCCAGCATTTT.

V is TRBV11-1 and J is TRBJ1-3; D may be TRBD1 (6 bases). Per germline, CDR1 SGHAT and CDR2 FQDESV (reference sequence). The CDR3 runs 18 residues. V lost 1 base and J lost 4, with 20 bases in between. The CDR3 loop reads CASSLGHISTGSGNTIYF. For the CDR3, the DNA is TGTGCCAGCAGCTTAGGCCATATTTCTACAGGGTCCGGAAACACCATATATTTT.

The CDR3 sequence is CASSLVPPTGNSNQPQHF. The CDR3 region has the DNA TGTGCCAGCAGCTTGGTCCCGCCCACAGGGAACAGCAATCAGCCCCAGCATTTT. The rearrangement links TRBV5-5 to TRBJ1-5; tentative D call: TRBD1 (6 bases). V lost 0 bases and J lost 1, with 17 bases in between. The CDR3 length is 18 residues. Germline lookup yields CDR1 SGHKS and CDR2 YYEKEE (reference sequence).

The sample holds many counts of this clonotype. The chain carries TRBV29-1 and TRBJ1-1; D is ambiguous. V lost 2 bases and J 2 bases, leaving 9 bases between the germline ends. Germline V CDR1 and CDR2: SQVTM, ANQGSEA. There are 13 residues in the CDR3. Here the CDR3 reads CSVETSTNTEAFF. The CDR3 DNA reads TGCAGCGTTGAAACGTCTACTAACACTGAAGCTTTCTTT. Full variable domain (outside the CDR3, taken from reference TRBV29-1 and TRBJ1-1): SAVISQKPSRDICQRGTSLTIQCQVDSQVTMMFWYRQQPGQSLTLIATANQGSEATYESGFVIDKFPISRPNLTFSTLTVSNMSPEDSSIYLCSVETSTNTEAFFGQGTRLTVV.

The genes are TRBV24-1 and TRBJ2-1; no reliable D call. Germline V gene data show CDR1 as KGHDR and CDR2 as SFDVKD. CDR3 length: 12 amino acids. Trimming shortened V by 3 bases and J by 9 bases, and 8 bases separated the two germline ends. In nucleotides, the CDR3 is TGTGCCACCAGTGATCGGGCTAGTGAGCAGTTCTTC. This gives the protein CATSDRASEQFF.

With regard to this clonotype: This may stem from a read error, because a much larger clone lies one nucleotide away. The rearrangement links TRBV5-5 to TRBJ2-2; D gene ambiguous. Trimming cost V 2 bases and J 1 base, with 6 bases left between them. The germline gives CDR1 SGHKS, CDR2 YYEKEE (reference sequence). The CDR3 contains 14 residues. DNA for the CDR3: TGTGCCAGCAGCTTTTACGGGAACACCGGGGAGCTGTTTTTT. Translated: CASSFYGNTGELFF.

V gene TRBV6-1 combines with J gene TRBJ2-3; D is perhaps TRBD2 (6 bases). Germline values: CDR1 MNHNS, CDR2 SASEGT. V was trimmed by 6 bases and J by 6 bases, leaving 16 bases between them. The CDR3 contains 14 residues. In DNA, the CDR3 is TGTGCCAGCAGCCGGAGGGTCGTCGAGGATACGCAGTATTTT. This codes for CASSRRVVEDTQYF.

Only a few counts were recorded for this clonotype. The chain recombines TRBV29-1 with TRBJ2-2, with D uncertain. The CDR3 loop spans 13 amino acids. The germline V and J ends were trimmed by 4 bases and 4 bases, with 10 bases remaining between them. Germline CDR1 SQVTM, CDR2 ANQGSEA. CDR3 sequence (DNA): TGCAGCGTTGGGGGTATCCTCACCGGGGAGCTGTTTTTT. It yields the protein CSVGGILTGELFF.

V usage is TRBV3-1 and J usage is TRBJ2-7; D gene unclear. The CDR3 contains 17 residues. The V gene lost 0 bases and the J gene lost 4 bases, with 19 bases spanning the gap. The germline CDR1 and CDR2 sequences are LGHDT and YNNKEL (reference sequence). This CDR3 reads CASSQERRWLKQYEQYF. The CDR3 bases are TGTGCCAGCAGCCAAGAAAGAAGGTGGCTAAAACAGTACGAGCAGTACTTC.

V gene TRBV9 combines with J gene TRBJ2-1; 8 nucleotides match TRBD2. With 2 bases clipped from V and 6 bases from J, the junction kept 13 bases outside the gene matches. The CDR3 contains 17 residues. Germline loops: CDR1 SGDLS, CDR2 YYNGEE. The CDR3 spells CASSVLAGGHLSNEQFF. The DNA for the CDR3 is TGTGCCAGCAGCGTCCTCGCGGGAGGCCACCTGTCCAATGAGCAGTTCTTC.

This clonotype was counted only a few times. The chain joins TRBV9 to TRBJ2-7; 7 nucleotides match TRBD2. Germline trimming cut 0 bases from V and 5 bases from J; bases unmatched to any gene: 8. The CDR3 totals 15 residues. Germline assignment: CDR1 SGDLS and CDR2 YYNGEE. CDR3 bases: TGTGCCAGCAGCGTAGCCATGACTAGCAGAGACGAGCAGTACTTC. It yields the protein CASSVAMTSRDEQYF.